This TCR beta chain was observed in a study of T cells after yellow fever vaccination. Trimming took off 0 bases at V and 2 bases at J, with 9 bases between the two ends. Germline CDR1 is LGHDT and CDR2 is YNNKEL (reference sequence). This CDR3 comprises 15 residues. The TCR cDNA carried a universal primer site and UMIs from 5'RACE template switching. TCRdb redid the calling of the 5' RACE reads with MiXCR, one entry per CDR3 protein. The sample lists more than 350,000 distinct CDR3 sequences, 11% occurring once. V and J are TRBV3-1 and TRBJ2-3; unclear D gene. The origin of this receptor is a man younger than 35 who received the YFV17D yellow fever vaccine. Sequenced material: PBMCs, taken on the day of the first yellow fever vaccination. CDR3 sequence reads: CASSQEWKDTDTQYF. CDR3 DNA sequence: TGTGCCAGCAGCCAAGAGTGGAAGGACACAGATACGCAGTATTTT.